The following is a T cell receptor (beta chain) sequence with its context. The antigen is undetermined. The read is 3 residues too short to cover the CDR3 end, so that end is filled in from the germline J gene. The germline V and J ends were trimmed by 0 bases and 4 bases, with 5 bases remaining between them. This CDR3 is built from 12 residues. CDR1 is SGHKS, CDR2 YYEKEE, per germline (reference sequence). The sample comes from a study of T cells in women clearing cervical HPV infection. Points from the study as a whole: CIN3+ cases had significantly higher TCR repertoire richness than controls, but evenness did not differ.

Data came from immunoSEQ multiplex PCR; TCRdb stores just in-frame clones and leaves some out. This repertoire includes tens of thousands of clones. All donors had a single incident cervical HPV16 infection, not prevalent. Sequencing was carried out using blood buffy coat. This TCR came from a woman aged 18-69 years with a cervical HPV16 infection that either progressed to CIN3+ or cleared (not recorded which). The V and J genes are TRBV5-5 and TRBJ2-7, with D uncertain. Incomplete CDR3 DNA: TGTGCCAGCAGCTTGGGACAATACGAG. Translated: CASSLGQYE. The CDR3, in full, reads CASSLGQYEQYF.